These 3 T cell receptor beta chains share one sample of origin, sequenced in a study of T cell repertoires in cytomegalovirus infection. TCRdb reprocessed the reads via MiXCR and lists one record per CDR3 protein. The sample includes roughly 320,000 distinct CDR3 sequences, 8% to 9.5% of them seen just once. The sample taken for sequencing was PBMCs. The receptor source for this set is a human donor in good health (CMV status not recorded). Some clones in this sample may be carry-over from other donors' samples.

V and J are TRBV6-6 and TRBJ2-1; D perhaps matches TRBD2 (7 bases). The ends were cut back, 7 bases at V and 7 bases at J, with 17 bases in the middle. Germline-derived CDR1 and CDR2 are MNHNY and SVGAGI (reference sequence). This CDR3 region has 14 residues. CDR3 amino acids: CASMTGGIYNEQFF. DNA of the CDR3: TGTGCCAGCATGACGGGGGGCATTTATAATGAGCAGTTCTTC.

V and J are TRBV6-2 or TRBV6-3 and TRBJ1-1; D remains unclear. In germline, CDR1 is MNHEY, CDR2 SVGEGT. The CDR3 extends over 13 amino acids. V lost 6 bases and J 1 base, leaving 9 bases between the germline ends. CDR3 sequence reads: CASSLHQNTEAFF. The CDR3 region has the DNA TGTGCCAGCAGCCTACACCAGAACACTGAAGCTTTCTTT.

This clonotype turned up a few times. The rearrangement joins TRBV6-5 to TRBJ2-1; D is undetermined. The CDR3 runs 14 residues. Germline assignment: CDR1 MNHEY and CDR2 SVGAGI. The V and J ends lost 5 bases and 4 bases respectively, with 12 bases between them. The CDR3 reads CASSRRIEYNEQFF. The CDR3 coding sequence is TGTGCCAGCAGTCGACGAATTGAGTACAATGAGCAGTTCTTC.